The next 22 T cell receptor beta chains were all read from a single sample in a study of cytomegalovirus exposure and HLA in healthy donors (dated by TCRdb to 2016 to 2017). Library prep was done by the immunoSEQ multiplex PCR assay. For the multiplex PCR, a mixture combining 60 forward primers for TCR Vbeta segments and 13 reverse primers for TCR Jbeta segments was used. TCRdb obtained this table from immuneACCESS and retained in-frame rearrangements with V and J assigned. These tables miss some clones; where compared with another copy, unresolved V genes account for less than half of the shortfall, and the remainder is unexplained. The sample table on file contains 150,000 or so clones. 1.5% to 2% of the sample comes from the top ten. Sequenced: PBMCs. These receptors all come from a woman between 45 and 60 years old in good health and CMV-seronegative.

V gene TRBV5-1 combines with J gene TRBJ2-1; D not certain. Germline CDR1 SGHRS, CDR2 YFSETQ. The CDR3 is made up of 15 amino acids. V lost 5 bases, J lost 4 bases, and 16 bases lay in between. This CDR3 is CASRSDTSLYNEQFF. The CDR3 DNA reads TGCGCCAGCAGAAGTGACACGTCCTTGTACAATGAGCAGTTCTTC.

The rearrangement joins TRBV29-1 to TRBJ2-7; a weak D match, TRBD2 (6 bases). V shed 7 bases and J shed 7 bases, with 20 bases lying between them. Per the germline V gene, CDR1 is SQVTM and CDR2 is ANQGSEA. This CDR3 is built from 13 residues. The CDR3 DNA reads TGCAGCGCATACCGGACTCAAGGAGGGGAGCAGTACTTC. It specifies CSAYRTQGGEQYF.

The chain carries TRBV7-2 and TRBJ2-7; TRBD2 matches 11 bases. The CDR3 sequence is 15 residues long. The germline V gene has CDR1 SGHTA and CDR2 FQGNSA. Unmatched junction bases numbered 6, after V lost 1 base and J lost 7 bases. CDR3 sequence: CASSLVLAGGGEQYF. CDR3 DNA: TGTGCCAGCAGCTTAGTCCTAGCGGGAGGTGGGGAGCAGTACTTC. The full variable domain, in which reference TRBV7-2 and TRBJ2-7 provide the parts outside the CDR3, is GAGVSQSPSNKVTEKGKDVELRCDPISGHTALYWYRQSLGQGLEFLIYFQGNSAPDKSGLPSDRFSAERTGGSVSTLTIQRTQQEDSAVYLCASSLVLAGGGEQYFGPGTRLTVT.

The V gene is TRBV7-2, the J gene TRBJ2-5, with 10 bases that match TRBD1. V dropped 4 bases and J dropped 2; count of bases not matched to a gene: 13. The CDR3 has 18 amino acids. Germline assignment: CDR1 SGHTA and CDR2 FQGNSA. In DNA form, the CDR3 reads TGTGCCAGCAGCTCCTTAGAAGGGGACAGGGGCTTTCAAGAGACCCAGTACTTC. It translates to CASSSLEGDRGFQETQYF. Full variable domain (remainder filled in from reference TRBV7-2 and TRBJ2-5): GAGVSQSPSNKVTEKGKDVELRCDPISGHTALYWYRQSLGQGLEFLIYFQGNSAPDKSGLPSDRFSAERTGGSVSTLTIQRTQQEDSAVYLCASSSLEGDRGFQETQYFGPGTRLLVL.

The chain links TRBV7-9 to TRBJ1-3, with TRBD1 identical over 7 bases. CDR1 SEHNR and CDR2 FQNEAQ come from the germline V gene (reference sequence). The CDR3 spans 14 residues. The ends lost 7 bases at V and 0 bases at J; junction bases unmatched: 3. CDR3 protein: CASIPGGSGNTIYF. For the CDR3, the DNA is TGTGCCAGCATCCCAGGGGGCTCTGGAAACACCATATATTTT.

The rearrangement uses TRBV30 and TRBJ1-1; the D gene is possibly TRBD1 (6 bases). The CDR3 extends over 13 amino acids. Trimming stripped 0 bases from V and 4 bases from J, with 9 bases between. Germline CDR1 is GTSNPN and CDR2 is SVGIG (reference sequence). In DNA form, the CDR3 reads TGTGCCTGGAGTGTAAGGGGGGGCACTGAAGCTTTCTTT. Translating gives CAWSVRGGTEAFF.

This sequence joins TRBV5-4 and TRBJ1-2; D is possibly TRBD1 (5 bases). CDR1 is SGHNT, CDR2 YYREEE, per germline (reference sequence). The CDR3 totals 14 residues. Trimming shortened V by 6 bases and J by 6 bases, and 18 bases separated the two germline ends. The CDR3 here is CASTFRPGKHGYTF. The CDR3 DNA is TGTGCCAGCACCTTTAGGCCAGGGAAGCATGGCTACACCTTC.

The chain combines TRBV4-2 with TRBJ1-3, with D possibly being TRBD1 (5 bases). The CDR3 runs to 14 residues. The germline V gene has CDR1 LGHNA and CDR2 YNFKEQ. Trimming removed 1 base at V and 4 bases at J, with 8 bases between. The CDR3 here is CASSQGQPGNTIYF. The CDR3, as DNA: TGTGCCAGCAGCCAAGGACAGCCAGGAAACACCATATATTTT.

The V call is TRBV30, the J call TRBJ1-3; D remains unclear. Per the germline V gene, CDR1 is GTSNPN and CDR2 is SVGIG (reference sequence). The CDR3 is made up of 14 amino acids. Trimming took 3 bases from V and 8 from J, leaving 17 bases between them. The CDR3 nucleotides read TGTGCCTGGAGCCCCCGGGGAGTGGAAGACACCATATATTTT. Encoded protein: CAWSPRGVEDTIYF.

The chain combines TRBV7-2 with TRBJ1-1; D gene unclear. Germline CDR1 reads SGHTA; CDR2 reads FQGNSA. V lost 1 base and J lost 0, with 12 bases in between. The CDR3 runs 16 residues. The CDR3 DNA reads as TGTGCCAGCAGCTTAGGGGTCGGACTAATGAACACTGAAGCTTTCTTT. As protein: CASSLGVGLMNTEAFF.

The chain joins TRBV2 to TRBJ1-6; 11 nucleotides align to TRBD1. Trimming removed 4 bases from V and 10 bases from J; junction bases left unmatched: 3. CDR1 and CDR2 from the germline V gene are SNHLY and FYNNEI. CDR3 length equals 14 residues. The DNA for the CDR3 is TGTGCCAGCAGTGGGACAGGGGGCAGGTCACCCCTCCACTTT. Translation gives CASSGTGGRSPLHF.

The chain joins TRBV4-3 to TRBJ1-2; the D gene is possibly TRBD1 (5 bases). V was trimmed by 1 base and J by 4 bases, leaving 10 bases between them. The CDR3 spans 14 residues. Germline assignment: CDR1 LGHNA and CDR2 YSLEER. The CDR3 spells CASSQALGAYGYTF. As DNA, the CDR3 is TGCGCCAGCAGCCAAGCTTTAGGGGCCTATGGCTACACCTTC.

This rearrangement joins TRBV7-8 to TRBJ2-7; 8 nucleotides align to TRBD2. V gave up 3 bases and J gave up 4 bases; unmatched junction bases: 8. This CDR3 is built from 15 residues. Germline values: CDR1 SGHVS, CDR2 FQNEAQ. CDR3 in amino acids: CASSLLAGTSYEQYF. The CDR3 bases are TGTGCCAGCAGCTTGTTAGCGGGGACTAGTTACGAGCAGTACTTC. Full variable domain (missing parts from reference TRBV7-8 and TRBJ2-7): GAGVSQSPRYKVAKRGQDVALRCDPISGHVSLFWYQQALGQGPEFLTYFQNEAQLDKSGLPSDRFFAERPEGSVSTLKIQRTQQEDSAVYLCASSLLAGTSYEQYFGPGTRLTVT.

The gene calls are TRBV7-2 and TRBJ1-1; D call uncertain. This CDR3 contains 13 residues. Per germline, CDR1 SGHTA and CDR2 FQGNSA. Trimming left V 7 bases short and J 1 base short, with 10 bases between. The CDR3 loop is CASTLRGNTEAFF. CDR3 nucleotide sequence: TGTGCCAGCACGTTAAGAGGGAACACTGAAGCTTTCTTT. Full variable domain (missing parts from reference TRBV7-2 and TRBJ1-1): GAGVSQSPSNKVTEKGKDVELRCDPISGHTALYWYRQSLGQGLEFLIYFQGNSAPDKSGLPSDRFSAERTGGSVSTLTIQRTQQEDSAVYLCASTLRGNTEAFFGQGTRLTVV.

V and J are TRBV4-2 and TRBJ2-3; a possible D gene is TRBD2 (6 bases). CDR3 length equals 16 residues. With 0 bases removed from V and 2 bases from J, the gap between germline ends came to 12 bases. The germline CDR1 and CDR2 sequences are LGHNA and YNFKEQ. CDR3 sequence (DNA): TGTGCCAGCAGCCAAGATACGGGGGATGTCACAGATACGCAGTATTTT. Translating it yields CASSQDTGDVTDTQYF.

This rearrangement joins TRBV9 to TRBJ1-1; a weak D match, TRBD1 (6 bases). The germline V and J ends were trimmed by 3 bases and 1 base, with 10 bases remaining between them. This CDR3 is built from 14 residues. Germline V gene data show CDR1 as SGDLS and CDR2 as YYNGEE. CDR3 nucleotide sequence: TGTGCCAGCAGCGCCTTGACAGGGAACACTGAAGCTTTCTTT. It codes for CASSALTGNTEAFF.

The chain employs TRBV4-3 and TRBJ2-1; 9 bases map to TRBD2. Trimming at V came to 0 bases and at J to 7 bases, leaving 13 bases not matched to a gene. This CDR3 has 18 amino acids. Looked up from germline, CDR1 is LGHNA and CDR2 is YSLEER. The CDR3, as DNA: TGCGCCAGCAGCCAAGAATTGACGGGCGGGAGGGCCGGGAATGAGCAGTTCTTC. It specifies CASSQELTGGRAGNEQFF.

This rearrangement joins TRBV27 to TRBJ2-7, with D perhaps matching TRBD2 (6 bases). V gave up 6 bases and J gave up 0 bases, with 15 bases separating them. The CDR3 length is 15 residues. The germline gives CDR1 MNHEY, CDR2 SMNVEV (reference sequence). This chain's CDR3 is CASSFNVAVSYEQYF. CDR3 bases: TGTGCCAGCAGCTTTAACGTAGCGGTCTCCTACGAGCAGTACTTC.

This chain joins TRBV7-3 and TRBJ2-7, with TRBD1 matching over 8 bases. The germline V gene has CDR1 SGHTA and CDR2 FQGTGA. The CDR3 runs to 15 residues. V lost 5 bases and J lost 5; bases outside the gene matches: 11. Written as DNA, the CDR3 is TGTGCCAGCAGCCCCGCAGGGGGCCGACGTAACGAGCAGTACTTC. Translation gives CASSPAGGRRNEQYF.

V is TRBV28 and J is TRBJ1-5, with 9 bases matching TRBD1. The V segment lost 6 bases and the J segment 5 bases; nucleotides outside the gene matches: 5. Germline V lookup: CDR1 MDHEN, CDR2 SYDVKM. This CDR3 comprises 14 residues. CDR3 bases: TGTGCCAGCAGCCCGAGGACAGGGGATCAGCCCCAGCATTTT. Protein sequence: CASSPRTGDQPQHF.

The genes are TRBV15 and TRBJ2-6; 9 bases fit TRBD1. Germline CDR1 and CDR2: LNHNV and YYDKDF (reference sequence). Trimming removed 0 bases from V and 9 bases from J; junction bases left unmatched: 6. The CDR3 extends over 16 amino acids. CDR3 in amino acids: CATSRESQGADNVLTF. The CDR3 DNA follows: TGTGCCACCAGCAGAGAGTCACAGGGGGCTGACAACGTCCTGACTTTC.

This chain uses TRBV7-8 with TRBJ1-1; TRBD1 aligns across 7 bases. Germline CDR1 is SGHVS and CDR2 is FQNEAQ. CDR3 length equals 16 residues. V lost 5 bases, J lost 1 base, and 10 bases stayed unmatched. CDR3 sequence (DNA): TGTGCCAGCAGCCCCCTTCCCGGGACAGCGAACACTGAAGCTTTCTTT. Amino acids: CASSPLPGTANTEAFF.